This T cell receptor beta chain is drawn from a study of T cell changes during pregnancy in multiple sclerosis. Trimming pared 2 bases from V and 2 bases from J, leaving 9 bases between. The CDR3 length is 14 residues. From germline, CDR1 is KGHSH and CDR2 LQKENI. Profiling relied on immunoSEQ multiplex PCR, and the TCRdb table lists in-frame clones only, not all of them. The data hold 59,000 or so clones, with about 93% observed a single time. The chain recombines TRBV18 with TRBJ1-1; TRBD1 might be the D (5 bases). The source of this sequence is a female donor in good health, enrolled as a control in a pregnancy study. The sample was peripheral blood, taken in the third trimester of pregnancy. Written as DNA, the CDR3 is TGTGCCAGCTCACCAGATCAGGGAAACACTGAAGCTTTCTTT. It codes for CASSPDQGNTEAFF. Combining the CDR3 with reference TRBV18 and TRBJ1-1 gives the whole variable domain NAGVMQNPRHLVRRRGQEARLRCSPMKGHSHVYWYRQLPEEGLKFMVYLQKENIIDESGMPKERFSAEFPKEGPSILRIQQVVRGDSAAYFCASSPDQGNTEAFFGQGTRLTVV.